These T cell receptor beta chains were read from a single sample in a study of blood T cells in healthy people across ages. A single record per CDR3 protein comes from TCRdb applying MiXCR to the 5' RACE reads. The repertoire holds about 1,400,000 distinct CDR3 sequences, with 55% to 75% as singletons. Specimen: blood. The source of these receptors is a man between 18 and 29 years old in good health. The CDR3 runs from the conserved cysteine through the conserved F or W. Fields, in order: V gene, clone size, J gene, D gene, CDR3 DNA, CDR3 protein. The D gene is left open where the match is weak. The size entry is marked missing in some rows and otherwise reads once, few, many or a size class.

v_call: TRBV5-6; clone_size: NA; j_call: TRBJ1-2; d_call: TRBD1; cdr3_nt: TGTGCCAGCAGCTTACAGGGGGTGAGGAACTATGGCTACACCTTC; cdr3_aa: CASSLQGVRNYGYTF
v_call: TRBV28; clone_size: NA; j_call: TRBJ1-2; d_call: NA; cdr3_nt: TGTGCCAGCAGTGCGGCCCTTTTCTATGGCTACACCTTC; cdr3_aa: CASSAALFYGYTF
v_call: TRBV6-5; clone_size: NA; j_call: TRBJ2-1; d_call: NA; cdr3_nt: TGTGCCAGCAGACCAGCCGGGAATGAGCAGTTCTTC; cdr3_aa: CASRPAGNEQFF
v_call: TRBV5-1; clone_size: few; j_call: TRBJ1-6; d_call: NA; cdr3_nt: TGCGCCAGCAGCTCTTCCACCCGGATTTCACCCCTCCACTTT; cdr3_aa: CASSSSTRISPLHF
v_call: TRBV10-3; clone_size: NA; j_call: TRBJ2-5; d_call: TRBD1; cdr3_nt: TGTGCCATCGCTGCCAGGGGGCAAGAGACCCAGTACTTC; cdr3_aa: CAIAARGQETQYF
v_call: TRBV7-2; clone_size: few; j_call: TRBJ2-7; d_call: TRBD2; cdr3_nt: TGTGCCAGCAGCTTAATGGCGGGAGTCCTCTACGAGCAGTACTTC; cdr3_aa: CASSLMAGVLYEQYF
v_call: TRBV19; clone_size: NA; j_call: TRBJ2-1; d_call: TRBD2; cdr3_nt: TGTGCCAGTAGTATTTGGACTAGCGGGAGTAATGAGCAGTTCTTC; cdr3_aa: CASSIWTSGSNEQFF
v_call: TRBV6-1; clone_size: NA; j_call: TRBJ2-3; d_call: NA; cdr3_nt: TGTGCCAGCGCTAGGGACTTTACAGATACGCAGTATTTT; cdr3_aa: CASARDFTDTQYF
v_call: TRBV11-1; clone_size: few; j_call: TRBJ2-5; d_call: NA; cdr3_nt: TGTGCCAGCAGCGAGGGCCTAGCCTCTCAAGAGACCCAGTACTTC; cdr3_aa: CASSEGLASQETQYF
v_call: TRBV12-3/TRBV12-4; clone_size: NA; j_call: TRBJ1-3; d_call: NA; cdr3_nt: TGTGCCAGCAGTGGTGAGGCGGCAGGAAACACCATATATTTT; cdr3_aa: CASSGEAAGNTIYF
v_call: TRBV27; clone_size: NA; j_call: TRBJ2-7; d_call: NA; cdr3_nt: TGTGCCAGCAGTTTATTCTTCCTAGGCGGAACCTACGAGCAGTACTTC; cdr3_aa: CASSLFFLGGTYEQYF
v_call: TRBV5-1; clone_size: NA; j_call: TRBJ2-7; d_call: TRBD1; cdr3_nt: TGCGCCAGCAGCTTAATAGGGACAGGGGATAATGAGCAGTACTTC; cdr3_aa: CASSLIGTGDNEQYF
v_call: TRBV4-1; clone_size: few; j_call: TRBJ2-1; d_call: TRBD2; cdr3_nt: TGCGCCAGCAGCCAACTGGCTAGCGGGTACAATGAGCAGTTCTTC; cdr3_aa: CASSQLASGYNEQFF
v_call: TRBV5-1; clone_size: few; j_call: TRBJ2-3; d_call: NA; cdr3_nt: TGTGCCAGCAGCCTTGGACAGTACACAGATACGCAGTATTTT; cdr3_aa: CASSLGQYTDTQYF
v_call: TRBV12-3/TRBV12-4; clone_size: few; j_call: TRBJ2-2; d_call: TRBD2; cdr3_nt: TGTGCCAGCAGTTCCGGACTAGCGGGGGTGAACACCGGGGAGCTGTTTTTT; cdr3_aa: CASSSGLAGVNTGELFF
v_call: TRBV14; clone_size: few; j_call: TRBJ2-2; d_call: NA; cdr3_nt: TGTGCCAGCAGCCAAGATCGAGGGGACACCGGGGAGCTGTTTTTT; cdr3_aa: CASSQDRGDTGELFF
v_call: TRBV2; clone_size: few; j_call: TRBJ2-1; d_call: NA; cdr3_nt: TGTGCCAGCATCCTCCTGACAGCAAATGAGCAGTTCTTC; cdr3_aa: CASILLTANEQFF